The clone carrying this T cell receptor beta chain has only a few counts. No antigen is known for it. Before sequencing, viral peptide pools were used by the ViraFEST assay to expand antigen-specific CD4+ T cells. Researchers isolated CD4+ T cells once 9 to 11 days of culture had elapsed. The healthy vaccine recipients, who had no prior SARS-CoV-2 infection, showed negative nucleocapsid antibodies. The data belong to a study of vaccination effects on CD4 cells after COVID-19. Assay: immunoSEQ multiplex PCR; the TCRdb copy retains only in-frame clones and omits some. The table records 37,000 or so clones, about 66% of them present only once. The CDR3 contains 14 residues. V gave up 1 base and J gave up 3 bases, with 10 bases separating them. CDR1 and CDR2 from the germline V gene are LGHDT and YNNKEL (reference sequence).

V and J are TRBV3-1 (or the pseudogene TRBV3-2) and TRBJ2-7; D is perhaps TRBD2 (5 bases). The sample in question was CD4+ T cells from PBMCs cultured with HCoV-OC43 spike peptides, obtained before COVID-19 vaccination. The sample's subset: HCoV-OC43 spike overlapping peptide pool stimulation. The sequence derives from a human donor who received a COVID-19 vaccine. CDR3 nucleotide sequence: TGTGCCAGCAGCCAAGCCCTCACTAGCTACGAGCAGTACTTC. Translated: CASSQALTSYEQYF.